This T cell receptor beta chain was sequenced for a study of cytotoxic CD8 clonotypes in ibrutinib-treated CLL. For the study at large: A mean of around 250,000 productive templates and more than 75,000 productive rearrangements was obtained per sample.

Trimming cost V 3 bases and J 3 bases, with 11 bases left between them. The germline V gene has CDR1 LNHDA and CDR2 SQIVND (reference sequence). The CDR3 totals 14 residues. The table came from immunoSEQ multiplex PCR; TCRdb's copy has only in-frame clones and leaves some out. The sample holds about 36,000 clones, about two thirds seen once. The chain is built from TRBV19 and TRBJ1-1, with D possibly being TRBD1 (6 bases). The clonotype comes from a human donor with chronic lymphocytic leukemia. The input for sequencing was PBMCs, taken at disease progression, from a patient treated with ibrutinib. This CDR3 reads CASSIRGPDTEAFF. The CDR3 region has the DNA TGTGCCAGTAGTATCAGGGGTCCGGACACTGAAGCTTTCTTT.